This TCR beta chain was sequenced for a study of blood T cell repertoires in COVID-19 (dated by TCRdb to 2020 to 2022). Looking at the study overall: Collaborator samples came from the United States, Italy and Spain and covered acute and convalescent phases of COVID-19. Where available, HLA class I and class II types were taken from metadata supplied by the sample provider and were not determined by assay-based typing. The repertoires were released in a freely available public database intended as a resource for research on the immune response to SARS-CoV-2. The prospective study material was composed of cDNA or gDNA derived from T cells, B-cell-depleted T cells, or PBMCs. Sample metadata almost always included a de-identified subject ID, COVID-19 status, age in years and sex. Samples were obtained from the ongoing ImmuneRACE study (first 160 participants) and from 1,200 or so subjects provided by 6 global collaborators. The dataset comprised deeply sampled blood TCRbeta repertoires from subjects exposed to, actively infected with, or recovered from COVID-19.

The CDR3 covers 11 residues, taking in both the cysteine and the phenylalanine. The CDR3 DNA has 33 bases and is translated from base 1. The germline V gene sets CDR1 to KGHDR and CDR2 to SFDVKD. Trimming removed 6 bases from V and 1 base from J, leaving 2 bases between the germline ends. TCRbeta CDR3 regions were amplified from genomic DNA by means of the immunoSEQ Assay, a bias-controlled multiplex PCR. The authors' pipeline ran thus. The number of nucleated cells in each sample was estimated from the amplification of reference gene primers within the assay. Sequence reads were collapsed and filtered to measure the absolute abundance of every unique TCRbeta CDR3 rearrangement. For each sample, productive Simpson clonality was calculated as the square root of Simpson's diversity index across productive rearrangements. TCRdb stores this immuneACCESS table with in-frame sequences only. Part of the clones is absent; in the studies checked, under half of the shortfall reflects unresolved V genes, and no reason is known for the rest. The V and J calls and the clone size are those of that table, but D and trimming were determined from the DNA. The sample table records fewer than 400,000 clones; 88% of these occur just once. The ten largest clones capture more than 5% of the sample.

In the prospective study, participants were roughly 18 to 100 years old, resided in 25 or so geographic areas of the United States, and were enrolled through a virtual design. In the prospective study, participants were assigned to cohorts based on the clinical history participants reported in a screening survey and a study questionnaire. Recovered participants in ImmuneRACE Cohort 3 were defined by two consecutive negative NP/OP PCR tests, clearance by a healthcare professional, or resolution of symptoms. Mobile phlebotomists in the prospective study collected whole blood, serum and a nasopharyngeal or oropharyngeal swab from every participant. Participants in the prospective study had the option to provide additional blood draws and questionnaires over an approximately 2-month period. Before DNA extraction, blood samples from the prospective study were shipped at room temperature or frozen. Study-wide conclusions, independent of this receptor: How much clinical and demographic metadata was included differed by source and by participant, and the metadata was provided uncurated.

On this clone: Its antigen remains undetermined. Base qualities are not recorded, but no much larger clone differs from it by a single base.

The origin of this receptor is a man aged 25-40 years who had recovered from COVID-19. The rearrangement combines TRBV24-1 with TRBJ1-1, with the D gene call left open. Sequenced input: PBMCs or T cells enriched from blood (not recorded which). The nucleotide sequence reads TGTGCCACCAGTCAGAACACTGAAGCTTTCTTT. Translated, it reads CATSQNTEAFF.